The 8 T cell receptor beta chains listed next were all sequenced from one sample in a study of T cells after yellow fever vaccination. TCRdb reprocessed the 5' RACE reads with MiXCR, giving one entry per CDR3 protein. The sample lists some 350,000 distinct CDR3 sequences; approximately 4.2% were seen once. The sequencing used PBMCs, collected 5 days after the yellow fever booster vaccination. The receptors originated from a man between 18 and 29 years old who received the YFV17D yellow fever vaccine.

This clonotype was observed at least ten times. The rearrangement uses TRBV6-1 and TRBJ2-7; 7 bases map to TRBD1. Losses at the gene ends were 4 bases for V and 2 bases for J; bases not matched to a gene: 2. Germline V gives CDR1 MNHNS, CDR2 SASEGT. This CDR3 is 13 amino acids long. The CDR3 coding sequence is TGTGCCAGCAGTGTTACAGGGGCCTACGAGCAGTACGTC. Translated: CASSVTGAYEQYV.

This sequence joins TRBV5-1 and TRBJ2-1; D is perhaps TRBD1 (6 bases). The V gene lost 1 base and the J gene lost 7 bases, with 12 bases spanning the gap. The length of the CDR3 is 14 residues. The germline V gene has CDR1 SGHRS and CDR2 YFSETQ. This CDR3 reads CASSLMGRGNEQFF. The CDR3 DNA reads TGCGCCAGCAGCTTGATGGGTAGGGGGAATGAGCAGTTCTTC.

In its sample, this clonotype was seen a few times. The rearrangement joins TRBV7-2 to TRBJ1-2, with D uncertain. CDR1 is SGHTA and CDR2 is FQGNSA in the germline V gene. The CDR3 runs 14 residues. Trimming pared 4 bases from V and 2 bases from J, leaving 11 bases between. CDR3 DNA: TGTGCCAGCAGCTCATTCCGAGGAAACTATGGCTACACCTTC. This translates into CASSSFRGNYGYTF.

Ten or more counts support this clonotype. The rearrangement joins TRBV6-5 to TRBJ2-1; D is undetermined. CDR1 MNHEY and CDR2 SVGAGI come from the germline V gene. The CDR3 has 11 residues. Trimming took off 6 bases at V and 7 bases at J, with 7 bases between the two ends. CDR3 sequence (DNA): TGTGCCAGCAGCTCTCTGAATGAGCAGTTCTTC. Its protein product is CASSSLNEQFF.

This clonotype was seen a handful of times. The chain uses TRBV20-1 and TRBJ1-6; 7 bases are shared with TRBD1. V lost 6 bases, J lost 8 bases, and 10 bases stayed unmatched. Germline V gene sequence: CDR1 DFQATT, CDR2 SNEGSKA (reference sequence). The CDR3 consists of 14 residues. DNA for the CDR3: TGCAGTGCATACCCGACAGGGACGGATTCACCCCTCCACTTT. It encodes CSAYPTGTDSPLHF.

This clonotype was counted between two and nine times. The rearrangement links TRBV5-4 to TRBJ2-7; the match to TRBD2 covers 8 bases. CDR1 and CDR2 (germline): SGHNT, YYREEE (reference sequence). Losses at the gene ends were 2 bases for V and 5 bases for J; bases not matched to a gene: 6. CDR3 size: 14 residues. CDR3 nucleotides: TGTGCCAGCAGCTTCGGGGGGGCCGATAACGAGCAGTACTTC. Its translation is CASSFGGADNEQYF.

This clonotype occurred a few times. V and J are TRBV10-1 and TRBJ2-5, with 7 bases fitting TRBD1. J lost 4 bases, V lost 3 bases, and 11 bases had no gene match. From germline, CDR1 is WNHNN and CDR2 SYGVQD (reference sequence). The CDR3 spans 16 residues. The CDR3 bases are TGCGCCAGCAGTGAAATGGGCAGGGGGATTGGAGAGACCCAGTACTTC. Translation: CASSEMGRGIGETQYF.

This clonotype appeared many times. The chain has TRBV27 and TRBJ2-2; 9 bases fit TRBD1. The V and J ends lost 7 bases and 5 bases, in that order; junction bases with no gene match: 5. Germline CDR1 and CDR2: MNHEY and SMNVEV (reference sequence). This CDR3 has 14 amino acids. The DNA for the CDR3 is TGTGCCAGCAACCGACAGGGGGAAACCGGGGAGCTGTTTTTT. Residues: CASNRQGETGELFF.